This TCR beta chain was obtained from a study of early T cells in non-severe SARS-CoV-2 infection. The CDR3 is made up of 11 amino acids. The V end was cut by 5 bases, the J end by 15 bases, with 14 bases between. This clonotype was seen only a few times. TCRdb used MiXCR to reprocess the 5' RACE reads, holding one entry per CDR3 protein. Of roughly 75,000 distinct CDR3 sequences in the sample, roughly 16% were seen once. The clonotype originates from an adult who was a healthcare worker with PCR-confirmed SARS-CoV-2 infection or an uninfected control (not recorded which). Sample: whole blood. The rearrangement links TRBV12-3 or TRBV12-4 to TRBJ2-1, with D perhaps matching TRBD2 (6 bases). CDR3 bases: TGTGCCAGCAGTCTTTCGGGAGAGGTGTTCTTC. Translating it yields CASSLSGEVFF.